These 18 T cell receptor beta chains were all obtained from the same sample, sequenced in a study of PD-L1 blockade in urothelial cancer. The sample's time point: peripheral blood 6 weeks after treatment start. Data came from immunoSEQ multiplex PCR; TCRdb stores just in-frame clones and leaves some out. The data hold roughly 42,000 clones, with around 90% observed a single time. Sequencing used PBMCs, obtained around atezolizumab (anti-PD-L1) treatment. Receptors were obtained from a man aged 65 to 85 with urothelial cancer.

The rearrangement links TRBV28 to TRBJ2-1, with 9 bases identical to TRBD1. This CDR3 region has 14 residues. Germline V gene sequence: CDR1 MDHEN, CDR2 SYDVKM. Losses at the gene ends were 7 bases for V and 10 bases for J; bases not matched to a gene: 11. The CDR3: CASTMTGGTSEQFF. DNA for the CDR3: TGTGCCAGCACCATGACAGGGGGTACATCCGAGCAGTTCTTC.

This sequence joins TRBV29-1 and TRBJ2-1; 13 bases line up with TRBD2. V was pared by 6 bases and J by 6 bases, with 5 bases of the junction left unmatched. The CDR3 has 14 amino acids. Per germline, CDR1 SQVTM and CDR2 ANQGSEA. In nucleotides, the CDR3 is TGCAGCGTGGTAAGGACTAGCGGGAGCAATGAGCAGTTCTTC. Amino acid sequence: CSVVRTSGSNEQFF.

V is TRBV7-9 and J is TRBJ1-5; 10 nucleotides align to TRBD1. CDR1 SEHNR and CDR2 FQNEAQ come from the germline V gene (reference sequence). V trimming: 3 bases; J trimming: 2 bases; junction bases outside the gene matches: 4. This CDR3 spans 16 amino acids. The CDR3 DNA is TGTGCCAGCAGCTTGGCCGGGACAGGGGGCAATCAGCCCCAGCATTTT. Translated, it gives CASSLAGTGGNQPQHF.

This clone was seen only a few times. This chain connects TRBV28 to TRBJ1-5; 8 bases line up with TRBD1. The CDR3 consists of 15 residues. The V and J ends lost 6 bases and 6 bases, in that order; junction bases with no gene match: 10. Germline V gene lookup returns CDR1 MDHEN and CDR2 SYDVKM. CDR3 amino acids: CASRPGTGGSQPQHF. The CDR3 DNA follows: TGTGCCAGCAGACCAGGGACAGGTGGTAGTCAGCCCCAGCATTTT. The whole variable domain, remainder taken from reference TRBV28 and TRBJ1-5, is DVKVTQSSRYLVKRTGEKVFLECVQDMDHENMFWYRQDPGLGLRLIYFSYDVKMKEKGDIPEGYSVSREKKERFSLILESASTNQTSMYLCASRPGTGGSQPQHFGDGTRLSIL.

The chain couples TRBV5-1 to TRBJ2-7; no clear D. From germline, CDR1 is SGHRS and CDR2 YFSETQ. The CDR3 length is 13 residues. The V and J ends lost 2 bases and 4 bases respectively, with 10 bases between them. The CDR3 DNA sequence: TGCGCCAGCAGCTTAACTTCCCCTTACGAGCAGTACTTC. Translated, it gives CASSLTSPYEQYF.

CDR3 in DNA: TGCGCCAGCAGCTCCCTGACAGGGATTGATCAAAAACTGTTTTTT. Translated: CASSSLTGIDQKLFF. The chain carries TRBV5-1 and TRBJ1-4; 7 nucleotides agree with TRBD1. V lost 3 bases, J lost 9 bases, and 11 bases stayed unmatched. The length of the CDR3 is 15 residues. In germline, CDR1 is SGHRS, CDR2 YFSETQ.

The CDR3 region is CASSSRWGDEQYF. In DNA, the CDR3 is TGTGCCAGCAGCTCGCGGTGGGGGGACGAGCAGTACTTC. This chain joins TRBV5-4 and TRBJ2-7; weak D call: TRBD2 (6 bases). The CDR3 loop spans 13 amino acids. The V gene's germline CDR1 is SGHNT and CDR2 YYREEE (reference sequence). Deletions cut 3 bases from V and 5 bases from J, with 12 bases between.

Only a few counts were recorded for this clone. The chain is built from TRBV2 and TRBJ1-1; a weak D match, TRBD1 (6 bases). The length of the CDR3 is 13 residues. V was shortened by 7 bases and J by 5 bases, with 14 bases between the two germline ends. The germline gives CDR1 SNHLY, CDR2 FYNNEI. The CDR3 region has the DNA TGTGCCAGCAACAGGGCAGCCGGGACTGAAGCTTTCTTT. It yields the protein CASNRAAGTEAFF. Full variable domain (remainder filled in from reference TRBV2 and TRBJ1-1): EPEVTQTPSHQVTQMGQEVILRCVPISNHLYFYWYRQILGQKVEFLVSFYNNEISEKSEIFDDQFSVERPDGSNFTLKIRSTKLEDSAMYFCASNRAAGTEAFFGQGTRLTVV.

This rearrangement joins TRBV4-1 to TRBJ2-7; D gene unclear. The germline V and J ends were trimmed by 1 base and 3 bases, with 7 bases remaining between them. There are 13 residues in the CDR3. Germline loops: CDR1 MGHRA, CDR2 YSYEKL. CDR3 sequence reads: CASSQGLGYEQYF. The DNA for the CDR3 is TGCGCCAGCAGCCAAGGACTGGGCTACGAGCAGTACTTC.

The V call is TRBV7-3, the J call TRBJ2-3; D possibly corresponds to TRBD2 (5 bases). Germline CDR1 reads SGHTA; CDR2 reads FQGTGA. V gave up 8 bases and J gave up 1 base, with 16 bases separating them. The CDR3 loop spans 15 amino acids. The CDR3 reads CASAEGRHRTDTQYF. In DNA form, the CDR3 reads TGTGCCAGCGCTGAGGGCAGACACCGCACAGATACGCAGTATTTT.

The chain has TRBV28 and TRBJ1-2, with 7 bases aligning to TRBD1. V shed 3 bases, J shed 4 bases, and the junction held 5 bases outside the gene matches. The germline gives CDR1 MDHEN, CDR2 SYDVKM. This CDR3 is 14 amino acids long. The CDR3 sequence is CASSFQGGTYGYTF. CDR3 nucleotides: TGTGCCAGCAGTTTCCAGGGGGGTACCTATGGCTACACCTTC.

This chain joins TRBV5-6 and TRBJ2-5, with D possibly being TRBD1 (5 bases). The V gene lost 2 bases and the J gene lost 3 bases, with 11 bases spanning the gap. This CDR3 has 14 amino acids. The germline CDR1 and CDR2 sequences are SGHDT and YYEEEE. The CDR3 reads CASSFWTPKETQYF. The CDR3 bases are TGTGCCAGCAGCTTCTGGACACCTAAAGAGACCCAGTACTTC. The full variable domain, in which reference TRBV5-6 and TRBJ2-5 provide the parts outside the CDR3, is DAGVTQSPTHLIKTRGQQVTLRCSPKSGHDTVSWYQQALGQGPQFIFQYYEEEERQRGNFPDRFSGHQFPNYSSELNVNALLLGDSALYLCASSFWTPKETQYFGPGTRLLVL.

The sample holds one count of this clone. Here the CDR3 reads CASSLLPLEVYGYTF. The DNA for the CDR3 is TGTGCCAGCAGTTTACTCCCCCTCGAGGTGTATGGCTACACCTTC. J is TRBJ1-2 and V is TRBV28; D is unresolved. V was shortened by 2 bases and J by 5 bases, with 15 bases between the two germline ends. The CDR3 length is 15 residues. The germline V gene has CDR1 MDHEN and CDR2 SYDVKM.

The chain joins TRBV5-6 to TRBJ2-5, with D maybe TRBD1 (5 bases). CDR1 and CDR2 (germline): SGHDT, YYEEEE. The CDR3 has 13 amino acids. The V gene lost 5 bases and the J gene lost 4 bases, with 12 bases spanning the gap. The CDR3 here is CASSKGLGETQYF. The CDR3 region has the DNA TGTGCCAGCAGTAAGGGGCTTGGAGAGACCCAGTACTTC.

The rearrangement uses TRBV6-4 and TRBJ2-3, with a possible D match to TRBD1 (6 bases). The CDR3 is made up of 14 amino acids. Trimming stripped 2 bases from V and 1 base from J, with 7 bases between. Germline V gene sequence: CDR1 MRHNA, CDR2 SNTAGT. CDR3 sequence (DNA): TGTGCCAGCAGTGACGCAGGGGGCACAGATACGCAGTATTTT. Encoded protein: CASSDAGGTDTQYF.

The chain recombines TRBV19 with TRBJ2-5; 12 nucleotides align to TRBD2. With 4 bases clipped from V and 4 bases from J, the junction kept 1 base outside the gene matches. The germline V gene encodes CDR1 LNHDA and CDR2 SQIVND (reference sequence). The CDR3 totals 14 residues. CDR3 in amino acids: CASSTLAGGETQYF. The CDR3 nucleotides read TGTGCCAGTAGTACACTAGCGGGAGGAGAGACCCAGTACTTC.

This clone was picked up one time. The V and J genes are TRBV10-3 and TRBJ1-5; 9 bases map to TRBD1. This CDR3 is 17 amino acids long. J gave up 2 bases and V 1 base, and 6 bases lay outside the gene matches. Germline assignment: CDR1 ENHRY and CDR2 SYGVKD. Written as DNA, the CDR3 is TGTGCCATCAGTGAGTTTAGTCGGGACAGGGGCAATCAGCCCCAGCATTTT. The encoded protein is CAISEFSRDRGNQPQHF.

The chain joins TRBV19 to TRBJ2-1; 16 bases map to TRBD2. Looked up from germline, CDR1 is LNHDA and CDR2 is SQIVND (reference sequence). V lost 7 bases to trimming and J lost 4 bases; unmatched junction nucleotides: 10. The length of the CDR3 is 18 residues. The CDR3 loop reads CASMGTSGRALIYNEQFF. In DNA form, the CDR3 reads TGTGCCAGTATGGGGACTAGCGGGAGGGCCTTAATTTACAATGAGCAGTTCTTC.